Listed below are T cell receptor beta chains from one sample, sequenced in a study of blood T cell repertoires in COVID-19. The table came from immunoSEQ multiplex PCR; TCRdb's copy has only in-frame clones and leaves some out. Found here are approximately 260,000 clones, roughly 89% of them singletons; the top ten hold 2% to 2.5%. Input material: peripheral blood. The receptors derive from a man aged 50 or older with acute or convalescent COVID-19. CDR3s include the opening cysteine and the closing phenylalanine or tryptophan. A D gene is named only where the DNA matches it firmly. Size is omitted from some rows. Given values are once, few, many or a class for expanded clones.

v_call	d_call	j_call	clone_size	cdr3_aa	cdr3_nt
TRBV2	TRBD1	TRBJ2-7	.	CASRGTVQGFYEQYF	TGTGCCAGCAGGGGGACAGTCCAAGGGTTCTACGAGCAGTACTTC
TRBV30	.	TRBJ1-1	.	CAWIRGYTEAFF	TGTGCCTGGATTCGGGGATACACTGAAGCTTTCTTT
TRBV7-3	.	TRBJ2-3	.	CASSPLGHTDTQYF	TGTGCCAGCAGCCCCCTCGGACATACAGATACGCAGTATTTT
TRBV27	TRBD1	TRBJ1-6	few	CASSPGQGANSPLHF	TGTGCCAGCAGTCCCGGACAGGGGGCAAATTCACCCCTCCACTTT
TRBV11-3	.	TRBJ1-6	.	CASSLTGHQNSPLHF	TGTGCCAGCAGCTTAACGGGACACCAGAATTCACCCCTCCACTTT
TRBV12-3/TRBV12-4	.	TRBJ2-5	.	CASSLSSEETQYF	TGTGCCAGCAGTTTATCTAGTGAAGAGACCCAGTACTTC
TRBV5-1	.	TRBJ2-3	.	CASSLSQGSTDTQYF	TGCGCCAGCAGCTTGTCCCAGGGAAGCACAGATACGCAGTATTTT
TRBV6-1	.	TRBJ2-7	.	CASSEKPGPYEQYF	TGTGCCAGCAGTGAAAAGCCAGGGCCCTACGAGCAGTACTTC
TRBV6-5	.	TRBJ1-1	.	CASSYSGRLNTEAFF	TGTGCCAGCAGTTACTCTGGGAGACTGAACACTGAAGCTTTCTTT
TRBV30	.	TRBJ2-3	.	CAWSYIGAGTDTQYF	TGTGCCTGGAGCTACATAGGGGCCGGCACAGATACGCAGTATTTT
TRBV18	.	TRBJ1-3	.	CASSPGSSGNTIYF	TGTGCCAGCTCCCCTGGGAGCTCTGGAAACACCATATATTTT